What follows are 27 T cell receptor beta chains derived from one specimen sequenced in a study of T cell responses to AZD1222 COVID-19 vaccine. Sequenced by immunoSEQ multiplex PCR; TCRdb stores in-frame clones only, minus some. The sample lists some 180,000 clones, roughly nine tenths occurring once. Here the sequenced sample was peripheral blood, taken 28 days after the second AZD1222 dose. The receptors shown here come from an adult who received the AZD1222 COVID-19 vaccine.

This clone was counted a single time. V and J are TRBV5-1 and TRBJ2-3; D tentatively reads TRBD1 or TRBD2 (5 bases each). V dropped 0 bases and J dropped 2 bases, with 13 bases sitting between them. In germline, CDR1 is SGHRS, CDR2 YFSETQ. CDR3 length: 16 residues. The CDR3 DNA reads TGCGCCAGCAGCTTGGGTAGGGGAGCCCCCACAGATACGCAGTATTTT. Encoded protein: CASSLGRGAPTDTQYF.

The V and J genes are TRBV12-3 or TRBV12-4 and TRBJ1-5; D uncertain. The V and J ends lost 4 bases and 4 bases respectively, with 5 bases between them. This CDR3 is built from 12 residues. The CDR3 spells CASSSPNQPQHF. CDR3 sequence (DNA): TGTGCCAGCAGTTCTCCGAATCAGCCCCAGCATTTT.

This chain links TRBV19 with TRBJ2-1; D gene uncertain. This CDR3 contains 15 residues. Trimming stripped 1 base from V and 8 bases from J, with 15 bases between. Germline CDR1 is LNHDA and CDR2 is SQIVND (reference sequence). The CDR3 region has the DNA TGTGCCAGTAGTATAGTGGCCGGATATCTTGATGAGCAGTTCTTC. Amino acids: CASSIVAGYLDEQFF.

The sample holds a few counts of this clone. The chain links TRBV7-2 to TRBJ1-2; D gene uncertain. The CDR3 has 14 amino acids. CDR1 and CDR2 from the germline V gene are SGHTA and FQGNSA. Trimming took 5 bases from V and 6 from J, leaving 16 bases between them. CDR3 bases: TGTGCCAGCAGCCCGGCGGGCCAGAGCCATGGCTACACCTTC. This gives the protein CASSPAGQSHGYTF.

The chain uses TRBV18 and TRBJ1-2; 9 nucleotides match TRBD1. The germline CDR1 and CDR2 sequences are KGHSH and LQKENI. This CDR3 region has 13 residues. V lost 3 bases to trimming and J lost 6 bases; unmatched junction nucleotides: 2. The CDR3 protein is CASSPGQGNGYTF. The CDR3 DNA reads TGTGCCAGCTCACCCGGACAGGGGAATGGCTACACCTTC.

V is TRBV5-1 and J is TRBJ2-7; either TRBD1 or TRBD2 may supply D (5 bases each). The length of the CDR3 is 15 residues. Germline lookup yields CDR1 SGHRS and CDR2 YFSETQ. V gave up 4 bases and J gave up 3 bases, with 17 bases separating them. The CDR3 region is CASSIGTLAGYEQYF. CDR3 sequence (DNA): TGCGCCAGCAGCATAGGGACCCTTGCTGGCTACGAGCAGTACTTC.

V gene TRBV18 combines with J gene TRBJ1-5, with D perhaps TRBD1 (6 bases). The CDR3 is 16 residues long. V gave up 3 bases and J gave up 4 bases, with 16 bases separating them. Germline values: CDR1 KGHSH, CDR2 LQKENI. CDR3 nucleotide sequence: TGTGCCAGCTCACCCGGGATACAGGGATCAAATCAGCCCCAGCATTTT. It translates to CASSPGIQGSNQPQHF.

V is TRBV11-3 and J is TRBJ1-2; no firm D call. Germline CDR1 reads SGHNT; CDR2 reads YENEEA. With 7 bases removed from V and 1 base from J, the gap between germline ends came to 16 bases. This CDR3 region has 15 residues. Written as DNA, the CDR3 is TGTGCCAGCAACAGTTGGGCCTTCTTTAACTATGGCTACACCTTC. Amino acids: CASNSWAFFNYGYTF.

Note on this clone: At the DNA level, this CDR3 is encoded by other sequences in the same sample as well. J is TRBJ1-1 and V is TRBV6-5; D uncertain. CDR3 length equals 13 residues. Trimming stripped 2 bases from V and 1 base from J, with 5 bases between. From germline, CDR1 is MNHEY and CDR2 SVGAGI. In nucleotides, the CDR3 is TGTGCCAGCAGTTACAGCAGGAACACTGAAGCTTTCTTT. Translated, it gives CASSYSRNTEAFF.

This chain joins TRBV25-1 and TRBJ1-1; 7 positions match TRBD1. This CDR3 has 14 amino acids. Trimming removed 2 bases from V and 5 bases from J; junction bases left unmatched: 5. Germline CDR1 and CDR2: MGHDK and SYGVNS. The CDR3 DNA reads TGTGCCAGCAGTGAACAGGGGGGAAGGACTGAAGCTTTCTTT. Its protein product is CASSEQGGRTEAFF.

The V and J genes are TRBV20-1 and TRBJ2-1; D unresolved. The CDR3 loop spans 9 amino acids. Germline lookup yields CDR1 DFQATT and CDR2 SNEGSKA (reference sequence). V shed 2 bases and J shed 9 bases, with 2 bases lying between them. Here the CDR3 DNA reads TGCAGTGCTAGAAGTGAGCAGTTCTTC. This encodes CSARSEQFF.

The genes are TRBV27 and TRBJ1-2, with D unclear. The germline V and J ends were trimmed by 3 bases and 4 bases, with 9 bases remaining between them. This CDR3 is 13 amino acids long. Germline-derived CDR1 and CDR2 are MNHEY and SMNVEV (reference sequence). The CDR3 is CASSLGEFYGYTF. The CDR3 bases are TGTGCCAGCAGTTTGGGAGAGTTCTATGGCTACACCTTC.

This clone was detected only a few times. The chain couples TRBV7-2 to TRBJ1-6; unclear D gene. The germline V gene has CDR1 SGHTA and CDR2 FQGNSA. Trimming pared 3 bases from V and 6 bases from J, leaving 9 bases between. CDR3 length: 14 residues. The CDR3 DNA reads TGTGCCAGCAGCTTCCAAGGGTTTAATTCACCCCTCCACTTT. Encoded protein: CASSFQGFNSPLHF.

The chain joins TRBV5-1 to TRBJ1-2; 8 nucleotides match TRBD1. Losses at the gene ends were 4 bases for V and 4 bases for J; bases not matched to a gene: 3. Germline V lookup: CDR1 SGHRS, CDR2 YFSETQ. The CDR3 has 13 residues. The CDR3 loop is CASSGGTGYGYTF. CDR3 coding DNA: TGCGCCAGCAGCGGCGGGACAGGCTATGGCTACACCTTC. Looking up the rest from reference TRBV5-1 and TRBJ1-2 gives the full variable domain: KAGVTQTPRYLIKTRGQQVTLSCSPISGHRSVSWYQQTPGQGLQFLFEYFSETQRNKGNFPGRFSGRQFSNSRSEMNVSTLELGDSALYLCASSGGTGYGYTFGSGTRLTVV.

This chain joins TRBV5-1 and TRBJ2-7; TRBD1 matches 10 bases. The J segment lost 3 bases and the V segment lost 5 bases, leaving 5 bases of the junction unmatched. The CDR3 length is 14 residues. Germline loops: CDR1 SGHRS, CDR2 YFSETQ. The CDR3 DNA reads as TGCGCCAGCAGTAGAGGGACAGGGGACTACGAGCAGTACTTC. It yields the protein CASSRGTGDYEQYF.

The chain couples TRBV6-6 to TRBJ2-2, with D perhaps given as TRBD1 or TRBD2 (5 bases each). V was pared by 5 bases and J by 5 bases, with 21 bases between. The CDR3 loop spans 17 amino acids. CDR1 is MNHNY and CDR2 is SVGAGI in the germline V gene (reference sequence). CDR3 amino acids: CASSRSGRRGDTGELFF. In DNA form, the CDR3 reads TGTGCCAGCAGTCGCTCTGGCCGTCGGGGCGATACCGGGGAGCTGTTTTTT.

CDR3 protein: CASSESVGGGGTEAFF. The DNA of the CDR3 is TGTGCCAGCAGTGAATCCGTGGGGGGCGGGGGCACTGAAGCTTTCTTT. The genes are TRBV25-1 and TRBJ1-1; possible D gene TRBD1, 6 bases. CDR3 length equals 16 residues. Germline V CDR1 and CDR2: MGHDK, SYGVNS. Deletions cut 1 base from V and 4 bases from J, with 16 bases between.

The V and J genes are TRBV6-5 and TRBJ1-2, with TRBD1 as a possible D gene (6 bases). This CDR3 is 14 amino acids long. V was cut by 2 bases and J by 7 bases, with 14 bases left in between. The germline V gene encodes CDR1 MNHEY and CDR2 SVGAGI. This CDR3 is CASSYRGGRGGYTF. The CDR3 DNA follows: TGTGCCAGCAGTTACCGCGGGGGCCGGGGTGGCTACACCTTC.

CDR3 in amino acids: CASSLSYGYTF. In DNA form, the CDR3 reads TGTGCCAGCAGCTTATCCTATGGCTACACCTTC. The rearrangement joins TRBV7-2 to TRBJ1-2; D gene uncertain. CDR1 is SGHTA, CDR2 FQGNSA, per germline. The CDR3 extends over 11 amino acids. V gave up 2 bases and J gave up 4 bases, with 2 bases separating them.

The chain has TRBV10-3 and TRBJ1-5; 8 bases align to TRBD1. This CDR3 contains 16 residues. The germline V gene encodes CDR1 ENHRY and CDR2 SYGVKD. Unmatched junction bases numbered 5, after V lost 2 bases and J lost 2 bases. In DNA form, the CDR3 reads TGTGCCATCAGTGAGGGCGTGACAGGGGGCAATCAGCCCCAGCATTTT. Translated, it gives CAISEGVTGGNQPQHF.

For the CDR3, the DNA is TGCGCCAGCAGCCTGGGACTAGCGGGGGGAACAAACAATGAGCAGTTCTTC. Translating it yields CASSLGLAGGTNNEQFF. The chain uses TRBV4-3 and TRBJ2-1; 15 bases fit TRBD2. V was clipped by 4 bases and J by 5 bases; unmatched bases: 6. The CDR3 runs to 17 residues. Per germline, CDR1 LGHNA and CDR2 YSLEER.

The rearrangement links TRBV19 to TRBJ2-7; D is undetermined. In germline, CDR1 is LNHDA, CDR2 SQIVND (reference sequence). This CDR3 is built from 13 residues. Trimming stripped 6 bases from V and 0 bases from J, with 9 bases between. CDR3 protein: CASRSVHSYEQYF. CDR3 sequence (DNA): TGTGCCAGTAGATCCGTCCACTCCTACGAGCAGTACTTC.

This chain uses TRBV7-9 with TRBJ1-1; the D is unclear. CDR1 SEHNR and CDR2 FQNEAQ come from the germline V gene (reference sequence). Trimming removed 1 base at V and 9 bases at J, with 12 bases between. CDR3 length equals 13 residues. The CDR3: CASSLGEGRKAFF. The DNA of the CDR3 is TGTGCCAGCAGCTTAGGAGAAGGGAGAAAAGCTTTCTTT.

The rearrangement joins TRBV6-1 to TRBJ1-5; D is ambiguous. CDR3 size: 16 residues. V was shortened by 0 bases and J by 1 base, with 10 bases between the two germline ends. Looked up from germline, CDR1 is MNHNS and CDR2 is SASEGT. CDR3 bases: TGTGCCAGCAGTGAAGCGAAGTACAGCAGCAATCAGCCCCAGCATTTT. Translation gives CASSEAKYSSNQPQHF.

The chain links TRBV10-3 to TRBJ1-5; D is perhaps TRBD1 (5 bases). The CDR3 runs to 14 residues. CDR1 is ENHRY, CDR2 SYGVKD, per germline. V was pared by 6 bases and J by 3 bases, with 12 bases between. CDR3 coding DNA: TGTGCCATCAGGGAACAGGCGAACAATCAGCCCCAGCATTTT. Translated: CAIREQANNQPQHF.

CDR3 sequence (DNA): TGTGCCAGCAGTGAAATGGGCAGGGGGATCACTGAAGCTTTCTTT. Translation gives CASSEMGRGITEAFF. This chain connects TRBV6-1 to TRBJ1-1, with 7 bases matching TRBD1. The CDR3 length is 15 residues. CDR1 and CDR2 (germline): MNHNS, SASEGT. The V gene end was trimmed by 2 bases and the J gene end by 4 bases; junction bases not matched to a gene: 7.

The rearrangement joins TRBV11-2 to TRBJ1-1; TRBD1 is a possible D gene (5 bases). The CDR3 is 14 residues long. The V gene lost 5 bases and the J gene lost 2 bases, with 12 bases spanning the gap. CDR1 and CDR2 (germline): SGHAT, FQNNGV. The CDR3 DNA follows: TGTGCCAGCAGCGCTGCCGGGGGTAACACTGAAGCTTTCTTT. Its protein is CASSAAGGNTEAFF.